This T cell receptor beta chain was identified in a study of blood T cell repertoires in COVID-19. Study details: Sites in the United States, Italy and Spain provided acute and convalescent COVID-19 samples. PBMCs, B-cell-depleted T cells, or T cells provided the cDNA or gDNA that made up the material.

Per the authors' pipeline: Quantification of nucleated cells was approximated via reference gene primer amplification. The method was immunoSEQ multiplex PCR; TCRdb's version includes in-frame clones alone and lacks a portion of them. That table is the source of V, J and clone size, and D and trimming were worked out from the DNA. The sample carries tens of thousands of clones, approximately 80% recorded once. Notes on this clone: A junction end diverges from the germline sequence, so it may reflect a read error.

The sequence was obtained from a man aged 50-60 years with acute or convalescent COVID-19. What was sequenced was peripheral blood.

The CDR3 here is CASSYSMLGNQPQHF. The CDR3 nucleotides are TGTGCCAGCAGTTACTCGATGTTGGGCAACCAGCCCCAGCATTTT. This rearrangement joins TRBV6-6 to TRBJ1-5; D gene uncertain. The CDR3 covers 15 residues. Germline loops: CDR1 MNHNY, CDR2 SVGAGI (reference sequence).